Below, one T cell receptor beta chain is given with its context. Its antigen is not identified. Looked up from germline, CDR1 is LGHDT and CDR2 is YNNKEL (reference sequence). The CDR3 covers 14 residues. The V end was cut by 4 bases, the J end by 5 bases, with 14 bases between. The sample is drawn from a study of T cell responses to AZD1222 COVID-19 vaccine. Study-wide findings and caveats: The donors showed a predominance of white British ancestry and of females, with possible underestimation of clonal diversity. Within unmutated variant regions lay the reported targets of nearly half of spike-specific TCRs. Elevations in Spike-specific TCR breadth and depth followed administration of two AZD1222 doses.

Assay: immunoSEQ multiplex PCR; the TCRdb copy retains only in-frame clones and omits some. Here the sample spans 75,000 to 100,000 clones, over 85% being singletons. The source is an adult in good health. The material sequenced was peripheral blood, taken on day 0 of AZD1222 vaccination. The chain employs TRBV3-1 (or the pseudogene TRBV3-2) and TRBJ2-5; D not certain. The CDR3 region has the DNA TGTGCCAGCAGCCCTACCGGCCCCGGGGAGACCCAGTACTTC. It encodes CASSPTGPGETQYF.